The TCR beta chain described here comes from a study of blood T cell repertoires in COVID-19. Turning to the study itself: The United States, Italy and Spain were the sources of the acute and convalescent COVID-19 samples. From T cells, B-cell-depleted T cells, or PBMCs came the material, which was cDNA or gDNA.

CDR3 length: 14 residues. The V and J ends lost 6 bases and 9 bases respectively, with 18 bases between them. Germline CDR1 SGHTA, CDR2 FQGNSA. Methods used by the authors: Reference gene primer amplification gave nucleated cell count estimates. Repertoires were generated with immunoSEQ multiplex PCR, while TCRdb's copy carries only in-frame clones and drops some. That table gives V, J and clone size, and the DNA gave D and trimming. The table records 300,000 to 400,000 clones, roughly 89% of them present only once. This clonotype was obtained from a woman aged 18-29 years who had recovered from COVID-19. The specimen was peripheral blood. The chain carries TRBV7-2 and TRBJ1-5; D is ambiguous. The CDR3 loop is CASSLPLRGLPQHF. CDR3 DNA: TGTGCCAGCAGTCTCCCCCTCCGGGGTCTGCCCCAGCATTTT. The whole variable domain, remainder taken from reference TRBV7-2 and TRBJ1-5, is GAGVSQSPSNKVTEKGKDVELRCDPISGHTALYWYRQSLGQGLEFLIYFQGNSAPDKSGLPSDRFSAERTGGSVSTLTIQRTQQEDSAVYLCASSLPLRGLPQHFGDGTRLSIL.